Below are 13 T cell receptor beta chains sequenced from a single sample in a study of response to subunit inactivated influenza vaccine. TCRdb used MiXCR to reprocess the RT-PCR reads, holding one entry per CDR3 protein. The profile shows 450,000 to 550,000 distinct CDR3 sequences, about 25% of them singletons. The sequences come from CD4+ T cells sorted from PBMCs, collected more than 4 days after vaccination. The receptors were gathered from a man over 45 who received an inactivated influenza vaccine.

As regards this clonotype: At one boundary the junction diverges from the germline segment, which might be a read error. The gene calls are TRBV2 and TRBJ2-7, with 9 positions matching TRBD1. The CDR3 contains 18 residues. In germline, CDR1 is SNHLY, CDR2 FYNNEI. The CDR3 is CAISFVGDREWGRYEQYF. The CDR3 DNA is TGTGCCATCAGTTTTGTTGGGGACAGGGAATGGGGAAGATACGAGCAGTACTTC. The variable domain in full, with the rest retrieved from reference TRBV2 and TRBJ2-7, is EPEVTQTPSHQVTQMGQEVILRCVPISNHLYFYWYRQILGQKVEFLVSFYNNEISEKSEIFDDQFSVERPDGSNFTLKIRSTKLEDSAMYFCAISFVGDREWGRYEQYFGPGTRLTVT.

The chain employs TRBV20-1 and TRBJ1-5, with a possible D match to TRBD1 (5 bases). The germline V gene has CDR1 DFQATT and CDR2 SNEGSKA (reference sequence). CDR3 length: 15 residues. The V gene lost 5 bases and the J gene lost 1 base, with 15 bases spanning the gap. DNA of the CDR3: TGCAGTGCTCGGCAGGGCGCCGGCAGCAATCAGCCCCAGCATTTT. The encoded protein is CSARQGAGSNQPQHF.

The table lists this clonotype with many counts. V is TRBV12-3 or TRBV12-4 and J is TRBJ1-5, with 12 bases aligning to TRBD1. V was clipped by 6 bases and J by 6 bases; unmatched bases: 3. The CDR3 totals 14 residues. CDR3 amino acids: CASRRDRGLQPQHF. Written as DNA, the CDR3 is TGTGCCAGCAGACGGGACAGGGGGCTTCAGCCCCAGCATTTT.

The chain is built from TRBV5-1 and TRBJ2-5, with D perhaps matching TRBD1 (5 bases). Germline CDR1 SGHRS, CDR2 YFSETQ. The V end was cut by 7 bases, the J end by 2 bases, with 12 bases between. The CDR3 contains 13 residues. This CDR3 is CASQETVQETQYF. CDR3 DNA: TGCGCCAGCCAGGAGACAGTTCAAGAGACCCAGTACTTC.

This clonotype was observed a few times. V is TRBV29-1 and J is TRBJ2-6; no definite D call. V was clipped by 8 bases and J by 2 bases, with 16 bases between them. From germline, CDR1 is SQVTM and CDR2 ANQGSEA. The CDR3 has 15 amino acids. CDR3 sequence reads: CSSERSRTGANVLTF. The CDR3 DNA sequence: TGCAGCTCCGAAAGGAGCCGAACTGGGGCCAACGTCCTGACTTTC. Looking up the rest from reference TRBV29-1 and TRBJ2-6 gives the full variable domain: SAVISQKPSRDICQRGTSLTIQCQVDSQVTMMFWYRQQPGQSLTLIATANQGSEATYESGFVIDKFPISRPNLTFSTLTVSNMSPEDSSIYLCSSERSRTGANVLTFGAGSRLTVL.

This clonotype was seen a few times. This sequence joins TRBV12-3 or TRBV12-4 and TRBJ2-3, with TRBD2 as a possible D gene (6 bases). This CDR3 has 14 residues. Trimming cost V 1 base and J 6 bases, with 11 bases left between them. The CDR3 nucleotides read TGTGCCAGCAGTTTAGGGGGGACTGGGGATACGCAGTATTTT. It yields the protein CASSLGGTGDTQYF.

This clonotype was seen at least ten times. J is TRBJ1-2 and V is TRBV5-1; D is undetermined. The CDR3 length is 13 residues. Germline V lookup: CDR1 SGHRS, CDR2 YFSETQ. V lost 1 base and J 4 bases, leaving 8 bases between the germline ends. As DNA, the CDR3 is TGCGCCAGCAGCTTGAAAAGAGGCTATGGCTACACCTTC. Translated, it gives CASSLKRGYGYTF.

The chain has TRBV5-1 and TRBJ1-1, with a tentative D call TRBD1 (5 bases). The CDR3 covers 15 residues. Germline V gene lookup returns CDR1 SGHRS and CDR2 YFSETQ. V was clipped by 1 base and J by 1 base, with 11 bases between them. CDR3 sequence: CASSLLGRENTEAFF. Written as DNA, the CDR3 is TGCGCCAGCAGCTTGTTGGGCAGGGAGAACACTGAAGCTTTCTTT.

This clonotype was counted ten times or more. The chain carries TRBV19 and TRBJ2-5; D may be TRBD2 (6 bases). CDR3 length: 13 amino acids. The V end was cut by 4 bases, the J end by 0 bases, with 6 bases between. Germline values: CDR1 LNHDA, CDR2 SQIVND (reference sequence). The CDR3 loop is CASSKRDQETQYF. CDR3 in DNA: TGTGCCAGTAGTAAGCGGGACCAAGAGACCCAGTACTTC.

Written as DNA, the CDR3 is TGTGCCAGCAGTTACGTTTCAGGGAACTACGAGCAGTACTTC. Its protein product is CASSYVSGNYEQYF. This chain links TRBV6-5 with TRBJ2-7; D perhaps matches TRBD1 (5 bases). Germline assignment: CDR1 MNHEY and CDR2 SVGAGI. Trimming stripped 2 bases from V and 3 bases from J, with 11 bases between. The CDR3 loop spans 14 amino acids.

This chain connects TRBV12-3 or TRBV12-4 to TRBJ1-6; D is ambiguous. The germline V and J ends were trimmed by 5 bases and 10 bases, with 9 bases remaining between them. CDR3 length: 12 residues. Here the CDR3 DNA reads TGTGCCAGCAGTCACCATGGGTCACCCCTCCACTTT. This gives the protein CASSHHGSPLHF.

The chain employs TRBV7-2 and TRBJ2-3; 7 bases line up with TRBD1. Germline trimming cut 0 bases from V and 1 base from J; bases unmatched to any gene: 10. Germline CDR1 SGHTA, CDR2 FQGNSA. This CDR3 contains 18 residues. Here the CDR3 reads CASSLALPNRGRTDTQYF. The CDR3 coding sequence is TGTGCCAGCAGCTTAGCCCTTCCTAACAGGGGTCGCACAGATACGCAGTATTTT.

J is TRBJ2-2 and V is TRBV28; 12 positions match TRBD2. The germline CDR1 and CDR2 sequences are MDHEN and SYDVKM. This CDR3 is built from 20 residues. V shed 1 base, J shed 2 bases, and the junction held 11 bases outside the gene matches. The CDR3 protein is CASSLFLAGGFSINTGELFF. CDR3 in DNA: TGTGCCAGCAGTTTATTCCTAGCGGGGGGGTTCTCCATAAACACCGGGGAGCTGTTTTTT.